This T cell receptor beta chain appears in the sequencing data of a study of cytomegalovirus exposure and HLA in healthy donors. About the study: From donors who were HLA-typed, an early data release held about 89 million unique TCRs.

Points from the study as a whole: There were a few CMV-associated chains whose specificity for CMV antigens was confirmed in vitro.

Primers included in the PCR were 60 Vbeta and 13 Jbeta primers. Method: immunoSEQ multiplex PCR; TCRdb's copy keeps in-frame clones and lacks some. The repertoire holds 75,000 to 90,000 clones, with around 85% as singletons. On this clone itself: Its antigen is not known.

With 5 bases clipped from V and 3 bases from J, the junction kept 13 bases outside the gene matches. The CDR3 covers 16 residues. Per the germline V gene, CDR1 is SGHRS and CDR2 is YFSETQ. This chain uses TRBV5-1 with TRBJ1-1; 7 nucleotides line up with TRBD1. The sequence derives from a human donor in good health. Material for sequencing was PBMCs. In DNA form, the CDR3 reads TGCGCCAGCAGAATTGGATTTCGGCAGGGGGACACTGAAGCTTTCTTT. This sequence encodes CASRIGFRQGDTEAFF. Full variable domain (missing parts from reference TRBV5-1 and TRBJ1-1): KAGVTQTPRYLIKTRGQQVTLSCSPISGHRSVSWYQQTPGQGLQFLFEYFSETQRNKGNFPGRFSGRQFSNSRSEMNVSTLELGDSALYLCASRIGFRQGDTEAFFGQGTRLTVV.